These T cell receptor beta chains were read from a single sample in a study of T cells in Graves' hyperthyroidism and ophthalmopathy. TCRdb analysed the multiplex PCR reads with MiXCR anew, one entry per CDR3 protein. The table records roughly 400,000 distinct CDR3 sequences, over 11% of them present only once. Sample: blood. These receptors were taken from a man aged 50 or older with Graves' ophthalmopathy. Both conserved end residues are part of each CDR3. D genes are given only for firm matches. Clone size is not always given. Where it is, it says once, few, many or a class for expanded clones.

D gene,V gene,J gene,CDR3 length,clone size,CDR3 protein,CDR3 DNA
NA,TRBV5-6,TRBJ2-1,13,few,CASSFPGDNEQFF,TGTGCCAGCAGCTTCCCAGGCGACAATGAGCAGTTCTTC
NA,TRBV15,TRBJ2-2,19,NA,CATSRALLGGMPNTGELFF,TGTGCCACCAGCAGAGCTTTGTTAGGCGGGATGCCTAACACCGGGGAGCTGTTTTTT
TRBD2,TRBV3-1,TRBJ2-3,16,many,CASSLIATSGTDTQYF,TGTGCCAGCAGCCTCATTGCCACTAGCGGCACAGATACGCAGTATTTT
NA,TRBV11-2,TRBJ1-6,15,few,CASSLEPGWNSPPHF,TGTGCCAGCAGCTTAGAACCAGGGTGGAATTCACCCCCCCACTTT
NA,TRBV6-1,TRBJ2-7,11,few,CASSALGEQYF,TGTGCCAGCAGTGCCCTGGGGGAGCAGTACTTC
NA,TRBV15,TRBJ2-7,14,many,CATSRETRTNEQYF,TGTGCCACCAGCAGAGAGACCAGGACGAACGAGCAGTACTTC
NA,TRBV27,TRBJ2-7,14,many,CASTLNRGQNEQYF,TGTGCCAGCACCCTAAATCGGGGACAAAACGAGCAGTACTTC
TRBD2,TRBV19,TRBJ2-7,13,NA,CASSNRGGDEQYF,TGTGCCAGTAGCAACCGCGGGGGAGACGAGCAGTACTTC
NA,TRBV7-9,TRBJ2-1,13,many,CASSLGSGSEQFF,TGTGCCAGCAGCTTAGGATCCGGGAGTGAGCAGTTCTTC
NA,TRBV5-1,TRBJ2-1,14,many,CASSSGPTSSEQFF,TGCGCCAGCAGCTCGGGACCGACCTCGTCTGAGCAGTTCTTC
TRBD1,TRBV6-5,TRBJ1-1,16,many,CASSYSGQVRNTEAFF,TGTGCCAGCAGTTACTCGGGACAGGTGAGGAACACTGAAGCTTTCTTT
NA,TRBV30,TRBJ2-7,14,NA,CAWSGWGDRNEQYF,TGTGCCTGGAGTGGTTGGGGGGACCGGAATGAGCAGTACTTC
NA,TRBV14,TRBJ1-6,16,NA,CASSQKPAVMTSPLHF,TGTGCCAGCAGCCAAAAACCGGCAGTAATGACTTCACCCCTCCACTTT
TRBD2,TRBV12-3/TRBV12-4,TRBJ2-3,15,many,CASSLVAGVSDTQYF,TGTGCCAGCAGTTTAGTAGCGGGAGTGTCAGATACGCAGTATTTT
NA,TRBV20-1,TRBJ1-2,14,NA,CSAREWGNNYGYTF,TGCAGTGCTAGAGAGTGGGGCAATAACTATGGCTACACCTTC
NA,TRBV7-6,TRBJ2-7,14,NA,CASSLGPATHEQYF,TGTGCCAGCAGCTTAGGGCCAGCTACCCACGAGCAGTACTTC
TRBD1,TRBV12-3/TRBV12-4,TRBJ1-2,14,few,CASNSPPGGYGYTF,TGTGCCAGCAACTCTCCCCCAGGGGGCTATGGCTACACCTTC
NA,TRBV4-1,TRBJ1-1,18,few,CASSQGLGSGRMNTEAFF,TGCGCCAGCAGCCAGGGTCTAGGATCAGGGCGAATGAACACTGAAGCTTTCTTT
TRBD2,TRBV5-1,TRBJ2-1,18,many,CASSSGLAGGTGLNEQFF,TGCGCCAGCAGCTCGGGACTAGCGGGAGGGACGGGGCTCAATGAGCAGTTCTTC
NA,TRBV5-1,TRBJ2-7,17,many,CASSLGGRQENFYEQYF,TGCGCCAGCAGCTTGGGGGGTCGACAGGAGAATTTCTACGAGCAGTACTTC
TRBD1,TRBV5-1,TRBJ2-5,15,few,CASSTGTGGWETQYF,TGCGCCAGCAGCACAGGGACAGGGGGCTGGGAGACCCAGTACTTC
NA,TRBV12-3/TRBV12-4,TRBJ1-5,13,few,CASSLAGVQPQHF,TGTGCCAGCAGTTTAGCGGGGGTTCAGCCCCAGCATTTT
NA,TRBV5-4,TRBJ1-1,14,NA,CASSRETRNTEAFF,TGTGCCAGCAGCCGGGAGACCAGGAACACTGAAGCTTTCTTT
NA,TRBV15,TRBJ1-1,14,NA,CATSRVGGGTEAFF,TGTGCCACCAGCAGAGTTGGGGGCGGAACTGAAGCTTTCTTT
NA,TRBV7-9,TRBJ1-2,14,few,CASQLAGGDYGYTF,TGTGCCAGCCAACTCGCGGGGGGTGACTATGGCTACACCTTC
NA,TRBV6-5,TRBJ2-1,15,few,CASSYSPTKNNEQFF,TGTGCCAGCAGTTACTCACCAACAAAAAACAATGAGCAGTTCTTC
NA,TRBV15,TRBJ2-7,14,once,CATSRVARGYEQYF,TGTGCCACCAGCAGAGTTGCCAGGGGCTACGAGCAGTACTTC
NA,TRBV18,TRBJ1-4,13,few,CASSLTSDEKLFF,TGTGCCAGCTCACTGACAAGTGACGAAAAACTGTTTTTT
NA,TRBV7-6,TRBJ2-2,14,NA,CASSLVASTGELFF,TGTGCCAGCAGCTTAGTTGCGTCCACGGGGGAGCTGTTTTTT
TRBD2,TRBV27,TRBJ2-7,14,NA,CASSPTSGTYEQYF,TGTGCCAGCAGCCCGACTAGCGGGACCTACGAGCAGTACTTC
NA,TRBV20-1,TRBJ2-7,13,NA,CSASADAEDEQYF,TGCAGTGCTAGTGCGGACGCCGAGGACGAGCAGTACTTC
TRBD1,TRBV3-1,TRBJ2-7,16,many,CASSQRGTGGTYEQYF,TGTGCCAGCAGCCAACGAGGGACAGGGGGGACCTACGAGCAGTACTTC
TRBD1,TRBV7-2,TRBJ2-3,14,many,CASSQGQAVDTQYF,TGTGCCAGCAGCCAGGGACAGGCGGTAGATACGCAGTATTTT
NA,TRBV29-1,TRBJ2-1,14,many,CSVERDKSYNEQFF,TGCAGCGTTGAACGGGATAAGTCCTACAATGAGCAGTTCTTC
TRBD2,TRBV6-1,TRBJ2-1,14,many,CASLPGGPYNEQFF,TGTGCCAGCCTACCGGGAGGACCCTACAATGAGCAGTTCTTC
NA,TRBV9,TRBJ2-3,16,NA,CASSVGPRTSTDTQYF,TGTGCCAGCAGCGTAGGGCCGAGAACTAGCACAGATACGCAGTATTTT
TRBD2,TRBV29-1,TRBJ2-5,16,NA,CSVVRGLAGYQETQYF,TGCAGCGTTGTACGAGGACTAGCGGGATACCAAGAGACCCAGTACTTC
TRBD2,TRBV27,TRBJ2-7,15,many,CASSELAGGRYEQYF,TGTGCCAGCAGTGAACTAGCGGGAGGACGGTACGAGCAGTACTTC
TRBD1,TRBV27,TRBJ2-5,14,many,CASSPGQGSVTQYF,TGTGCCAGCAGTCCCGGACAGGGTAGTGTGACCCAGTACTTC
TRBD2,TRBV6-1,TRBJ2-3,15,many,CASSAAGGHTDTQYF,TGTGCCAGCAGTGCAGCGGGAGGACACACAGATACGCAGTATTTT
TRBD2,TRBV29-1,TRBJ2-5,15,many,CSVTPLAAPQETQYF,TGCAGCGTGACCCCGCTAGCGGCCCCCCAAGAGACCCAGTACTTC